A selection of T cell receptor beta chains follows, all from one sample in a study of CD8 T cells in ankylosing spondylitis. TCRdb independently ran MiXCR on the 5' RACE reads; one entry per CDR3 protein. The top ten hold under 0.6% of the sample, which has some 800,000 distinct CDR3 sequences, roughly 10% seen once. What was sequenced was blood, either unsorted or a sorted T cell fraction (not recorded which). These receptors were obtained from a male donor with ankylosing spondylitis. Both conserved end residues are part of each CDR3. Each record gives: J gene, V gene, D gene, clone size, CDR3 protein, CDR3 DNA. D genes are given only for firm matches. Clone size is given for some rows only: seen once, a few or many times, or a class if the clone is expanded.

J gene: TRBJ2-3; V gene: TRBV10-3; D gene: TRBD1; clone size: .; CDR3 protein: CAISGGTGAASTDTQYF; CDR3 DNA: TGTGCCATCAGTGGGGGGACAGGAGCCGCTAGCACAGATACGCAGTATTTT
J gene: TRBJ1-5; V gene: TRBV20-1; D gene: .; clone size: .; CDR3 protein: CCARRTGPGNQPQHF; CDR3 DNA: TGCTGTGCTAGAAGAACGGGACCGGGCAATCAGCCCCAGCATTTT
J gene: TRBJ2-5; V gene: TRBV20-1; D gene: TRBD1; clone size: few; CDR3 protein: CSAGGQGRTQYF; CDR3 DNA: TGCAGTGCGGGGGGACAGGGGAGGACCCAGTACTTC
J gene: TRBJ2-3; V gene: TRBV5-6; D gene: TRBD2; clone size: .; CDR3 protein: CASSLDGLAGWSNTQYF; CDR3 DNA: TGTGCCAGCAGCTTGGACGGGCTAGCGGGTTGGTCGAATACGCAGTATTTT
J gene: TRBJ1-5; V gene: TRBV6-2/TRBV6-3; D gene: .; clone size: .; CDR3 protein: CASSAFHQPQHF; CDR3 DNA: TGTGCCAGCAGTGCCTTCCATCAGCCCCAGCATTTT
J gene: TRBJ1-2; V gene: TRBV9; D gene: TRBD1; clone size: .; CDR3 protein: CASSVGVDRTNYGYTF; CDR3 DNA: TGTGCCAGCAGCGTAGGGGTGGACAGGACGAACTATGGCTACACCTTC
J gene: TRBJ1-6; V gene: TRBV4-1; D gene: .; clone size: many; CDR3 protein: CASSQGAGTENSPLHF; CDR3 DNA: TGCGCCAGCAGCCAAGGCGCCGGGACTGAGAATTCACCCCTCCACTTT
J gene: TRBJ2-7; V gene: TRBV28; D gene: TRBD2; clone size: few; CDR3 protein: CASCTGGIEQYF; CDR3 DNA: TGTGCCAGTTGTACGGGGGGAATCGAGCAGTACTTC
J gene: TRBJ2-2; V gene: TRBV20-1; D gene: .; clone size: few; CDR3 protein: CSARDGDRGRDTGELFF; CDR3 DNA: TGCAGTGCTAGAGATGGGGATCGGGGCAGGGACACCGGGGAGCTGTTTTTT
J gene: TRBJ1-6; V gene: TRBV20-1; D gene: .; clone size: .; CDR3 protein: CSARRDQGQGGYNSPLHF; CDR3 DNA: TGCAGTGCTAGAAGGGATCAGGGGCAGGGTGGTTATAATTCACCCCTCCACTTT
J gene: TRBJ2-7; V gene: TRBV18; D gene: .; clone size: few; CDR3 protein: CASSPPVPLLWDEQYF; CDR3 DNA: TGTGCCAGCTCACCACCGGTACCCCTACTGTGGGACGAGCAGTACTTC
J gene: TRBJ1-3; V gene: TRBV29-1; D gene: .; clone size: few; CDR3 protein: CSVPSDGNTIYF; CDR3 DNA: TGCAGCGTTCCCAGTGATGGAAACACCATATATTTT
J gene: TRBJ1-2; V gene: TRBV10-3; D gene: .; clone size: .; CDR3 protein: CAITNRTNYGYTF; CDR3 DNA: TGTGCCATCACCAACAGGACAAACTATGGCTACACCTTC
J gene: TRBJ2-7; V gene: TRBV24-1; D gene: TRBD2; clone size: .; CDR3 protein: CATSDTPGQGGARTSGKHEQYF; CDR3 DNA: TGTGCCACCAGTGACACGCCTGGACAGGGGGGAGCTCGGACTAGCGGGAAACACGAGCAGTACTTC
J gene: TRBJ2-3; V gene: TRBV20-1; D gene: TRBD1; clone size: few; CDR3 protein: CSAPGQGYTDTQYF; CDR3 DNA: TGCAGTGCCCCGGGACAGGGGTACACAGATACGCAGTATTTT
J gene: TRBJ1-6; V gene: TRBV24-1; D gene: .; clone size: .; CDR3 protein: CASEEGVRSPLHF; CDR3 DNA: TGTGCCTCCGAAGAAGGGGTTCGCTCACCCCTCCACTTT
J gene: TRBJ2-7; V gene: TRBV30; D gene: .; clone size: few; CDR3 protein: CAWSGGQPYEQYF; CDR3 DNA: TGTGCCTGGAGTGGCGGTCAACCCTACGAGCAGTACTTC
J gene: TRBJ2-3; V gene: TRBV5-6; D gene: .; clone size: few; CDR3 protein: CASSRKIRDTQYF; CDR3 DNA: TGTGCCAGCAGCCGGAAGATTAGGGATACGCAGTATTTT
J gene: TRBJ2-5; V gene: TRBV20-1; D gene: .; clone size: few; CDR3 protein: CSARRPRDRETQYF; CDR3 DNA: TGCAGTGCTAGACGGCCCCGGGATCGAGAGACCCAGTACTTC
J gene: TRBJ2-4; V gene: TRBV28; D gene: TRBD1; clone size: few; CDR3 protein: CASSLVGTEKNIQYF; CDR3 DNA: TGTGCCAGCAGTTTAGTGGGGACAGAGAAAAACATTCAGTACTTC
J gene: TRBJ2-7; V gene: TRBV7-2; D gene: .; clone size: .; CDR3 protein: CASVPGTAGEQYF; CDR3 DNA: TGTGCCAGCGTTCCGGGCACGGCGGGGGAGCAGTACTTC
J gene: TRBJ2-1; V gene: TRBV5-1; D gene: .; clone size: few; CDR3 protein: CASSLEGDNEQFF; CDR3 DNA: TGCGCCAGCAGCTTGGAGGGGGACAATGAGCAGTTCTTC
J gene: TRBJ2-5; V gene: TRBV28; D gene: .; clone size: few; CDR3 protein: CASSPPDRYQETQYF; CDR3 DNA: TGTGCCAGCAGTCCTCCTGATAGGTACCAAGAGACCCAGTACTTC
J gene: TRBJ2-1; V gene: TRBV7-2; D gene: .; clone size: .; CDR3 protein: CASSFQGPPYNEQFF; CDR3 DNA: TGTGCCAGCAGCTTCCAGGGGCCCCCATACAATGAGCAGTTCTTC
J gene: TRBJ2-4; V gene: TRBV25-1; D gene: .; clone size: few; CDR3 protein: CASSALGGRARENIQYF; CDR3 DNA: TGTGCCAGCAGTGCTTTAGGGGGGAGGGCCCGGGAAAACATTCAGTACTTC
J gene: TRBJ2-5; V gene: TRBV20-1; D gene: TRBD2; clone size: few; CDR3 protein: CSFSRGSRAQYF; CDR3 DNA: TGCAGCTTCTCCCGCGGGAGTAGGGCCCAGTACTTC
J gene: TRBJ1-5; V gene: TRBV20-1; D gene: TRBD1; clone size: few; CDR3 protein: CSARDLTGGDQPQHF; CDR3 DNA: TGCAGTGCTAGAGATTTGACAGGGGGTGATCAGCCCCAGCATTTT
J gene: TRBJ2-5; V gene: TRBV20-1; D gene: .; clone size: many; CDR3 protein: CSARDRGQETQYF; CDR3 DNA: TGCAGTGCTAGAGATCGGGGCCAAGAGACCCAGTACTTC
J gene: TRBJ1-4; V gene: TRBV12-3/TRBV12-4; D gene: .; clone size: .; CDR3 protein: CASSLNPTGMRTF; CDR3 DNA: TGTGCCAGCAGTTTAAACCCCACAGGGATGAGGACATTT
J gene: TRBJ2-3; V gene: TRBV20-1; D gene: .; clone size: many; CDR3 protein: CSARTGGSDTQYF; CDR3 DNA: TGCAGTGCTAGGACGGGGGGCTCAGATACGCAGTATTTT
J gene: TRBJ2-5; V gene: TRBV5-1; D gene: .; clone size: few; CDR3 protein: CASSLLVPETQYF; CDR3 DNA: TGCGCCAGCAGCTTGCTAGTCCCAGAGACCCAGTACTTC
J gene: TRBJ1-5; V gene: TRBV10-3; D gene: .; clone size: .; CDR3 protein: CAISSDRSDQPQHF; CDR3 DNA: TGTGCCATCAGTTCCGACAGGTCCGATCAGCCCCAGCATTTT
J gene: TRBJ2-1; V gene: TRBV20-1; D gene: TRBD2; clone size: .; CDR3 protein: CSANPPSGGYNEQFF; CDR3 DNA: TGCAGTGCTAATCCCCCTAGCGGAGGTTACAATGAGCAGTTCTTC
J gene: TRBJ2-7; V gene: TRBV20-1; D gene: .; clone size: few; CDR3 protein: CSASGVFSSYEQYF; CDR3 DNA: TGCAGTGCGAGTGGGGTCTTCAGCTCCTACGAGCAGTACTTC
J gene: TRBJ2-4; V gene: TRBV20-1; D gene: TRBD1; clone size: few; CDR3 protein: CSARRDRGISLRRNIQYF; CDR3 DNA: TGCAGTGCTAGAAGGGACAGGGGTATTAGCTTGCGGCGAAACATTCAGTACTTC
J gene: TRBJ2-7; V gene: TRBV12-3/TRBV12-4; D gene: TRBD2; clone size: many; CDR3 protein: CASSFSGRSYEQYF; CDR3 DNA: TGTGCCAGCAGTTTTAGCGGGCGCTCCTACGAGCAGTACTTC
J gene: TRBJ1-1; V gene: TRBV29-1; D gene: TRBD1; clone size: many; CDR3 protein: CSVPTAAGTGDTEAFF; CDR3 DNA: TGCAGCGTCCCAACGGCCGCCGGGACAGGTGACACTGAAGCTTTCTTT